This entry is about one T cell receptor (beta chain). Its antigen is as yet unknown. Original analysis: From ImmunoSEQ came sequences covering only the junction and carrying no quality scores, so filtering differed. Sequencing used immunoSEQ multiplex PCR; TCRdb keeps in-frame clones, though not all of them. Clone size and V and J calls were adopted from that table, with D and trimming inferred from the DNA. This table holds roughly 2,300,000 clones, 80% to 95% found once. The CDR3 is made up of 17 amino acids. The germline CDR1 and CDR2 sequences are SGHVS and FQNEAQ. V was clipped by 4 bases and J by 7 bases; unmatched bases: 17. The data belong to a study of shared clonotypes between healthy human individuals. Looking at the study overall: Donors had three CD4 naive, three CD4 memory, two CD8 naive and one CD8 memory plate apiece.

Study results and caveats: All-four-donor shared clonotypes had higher generation probabilities than non-shared clonotypes did.

The sequence came from a man aged 18 to 30 in good health. Some clones in this sample may be carry-over from other donors' samples. The V call is TRBV7-8, the J call TRBJ2-5; 8 bases align to TRBD1. The sequencing input was naive CD4+ T cells from PBMCs. Regarding subset: CD45RA+ positively selected. The CDR3 spells CASSSDRGGESSGTQYF. Written as DNA, the CDR3 is TGTGCCAGCAGCTCCGACAGGGGCGGGGAGTCTTCTGGGACCCAGTACTTC.